This TCR beta chain was captured by sequencing in a study of blood T cell repertoires in COVID-19. Study information: PBMCs, B-cell-depleted T cells, or T cells were the source of the cDNA or gDNA that made up the material.

As handled by the study authors: Nucleated cell number was recorded as an estimate derived from reference gene primer amplification. Method: immunoSEQ multiplex PCR; TCRdb's copy keeps in-frame clones and lacks some. The DNA was the basis for D and trimming; V, J and clone size are from that table. The table lists a few hundred thousand clones, around nine tenths of them singletons. The germline CDR1 and CDR2 sequences are SGHTA and FQGNSA. The CDR3 contains 15 residues. Trimming cost V 5 bases and J 10 bases; bases outside gene matches: 13. Grouping used clinical history reported by participants in a survey and questionnaire.

This chain connects TRBV7-2 to TRBJ2-1, with 8 positions matching TRBD1. Sequenced material: PBMCs or T cells enriched from blood (not recorded which). This TCR was recovered from a woman in her 50s who had recovered from COVID-19. The CDR3 DNA follows: TGTGCCAGCAGCCCGGATTCCAGGACAGGGCGCGAGCAGTTCTTC. Translating it yields CASSPDSRTGREQFF.